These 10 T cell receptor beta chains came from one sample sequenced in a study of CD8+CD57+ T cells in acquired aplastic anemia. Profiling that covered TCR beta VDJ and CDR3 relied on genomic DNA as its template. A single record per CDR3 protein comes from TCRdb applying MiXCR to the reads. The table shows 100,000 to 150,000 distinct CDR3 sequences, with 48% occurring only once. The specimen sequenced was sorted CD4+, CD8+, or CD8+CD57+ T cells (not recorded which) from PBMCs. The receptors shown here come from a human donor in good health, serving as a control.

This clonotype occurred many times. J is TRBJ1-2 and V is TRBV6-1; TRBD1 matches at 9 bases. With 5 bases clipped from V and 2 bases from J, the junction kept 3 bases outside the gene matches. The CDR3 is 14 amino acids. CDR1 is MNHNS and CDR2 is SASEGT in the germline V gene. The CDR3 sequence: CASSTGTGNYGYTF. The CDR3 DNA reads TGTGCCAGCAGTACCGGGACAGGGAACTATGGCTACACCTTC.

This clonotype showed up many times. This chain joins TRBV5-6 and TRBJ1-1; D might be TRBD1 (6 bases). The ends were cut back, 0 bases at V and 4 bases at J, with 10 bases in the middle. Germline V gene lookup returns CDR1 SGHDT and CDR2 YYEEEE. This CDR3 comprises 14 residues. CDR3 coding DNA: TGTGCCAGCAGCTTGGTGAGGGGGAGCACTGAAGCTTTCTTT. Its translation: CASSLVRGSTEAFF.

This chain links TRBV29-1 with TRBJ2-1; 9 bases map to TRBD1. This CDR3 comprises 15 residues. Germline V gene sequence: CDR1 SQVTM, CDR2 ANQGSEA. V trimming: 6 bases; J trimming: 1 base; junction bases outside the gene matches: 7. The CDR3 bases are TGCAGCGTGGCCGGGACAGGGAAGTCCTACAATGAGCAGTTCTTC. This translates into CSVAGTGKSYNEQFF.

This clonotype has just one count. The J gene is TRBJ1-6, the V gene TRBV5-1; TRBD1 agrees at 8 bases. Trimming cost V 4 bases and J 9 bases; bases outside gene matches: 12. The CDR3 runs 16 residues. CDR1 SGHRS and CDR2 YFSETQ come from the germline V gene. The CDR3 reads CASSKGRDRTVSPLHF. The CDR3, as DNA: TGCGCCAGCAGCAAGGGCCGGGACAGGACGGTTTCACCCCTCCACTTT.

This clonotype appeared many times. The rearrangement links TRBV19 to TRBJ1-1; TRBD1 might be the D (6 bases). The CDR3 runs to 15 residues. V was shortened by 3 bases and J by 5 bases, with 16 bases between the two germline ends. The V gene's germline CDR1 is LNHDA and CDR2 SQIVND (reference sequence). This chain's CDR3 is CASSMLGQGKTEAFF. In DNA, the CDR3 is TGTGCCAGTAGTATGCTGGGGCAGGGGAAAACTGAAGCTTTCTTT.

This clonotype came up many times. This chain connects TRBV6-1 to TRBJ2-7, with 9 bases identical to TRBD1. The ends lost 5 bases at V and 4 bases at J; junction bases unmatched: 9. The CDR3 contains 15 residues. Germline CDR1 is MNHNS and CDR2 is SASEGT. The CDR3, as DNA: TGTGCCAGCAGTAATACGGGACAGGGAGGTTACGAGCAGTACTTC. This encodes CASSNTGQGGYEQYF.

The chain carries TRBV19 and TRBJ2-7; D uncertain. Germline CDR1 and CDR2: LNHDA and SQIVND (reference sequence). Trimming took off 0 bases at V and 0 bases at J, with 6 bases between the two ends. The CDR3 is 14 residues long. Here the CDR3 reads CASSIDPISYEQYF. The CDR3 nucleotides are TGTGCCAGTAGTATAGATCCCATCTCCTACGAGCAGTACTTC.

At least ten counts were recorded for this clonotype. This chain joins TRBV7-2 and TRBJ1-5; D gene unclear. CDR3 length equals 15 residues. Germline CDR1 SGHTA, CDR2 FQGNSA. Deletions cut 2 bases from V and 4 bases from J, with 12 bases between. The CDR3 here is CASSLMGNRNQPQHF. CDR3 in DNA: TGTGCCAGCAGCTTAATGGGCAACCGAAATCAGCCCCAGCATTTT.

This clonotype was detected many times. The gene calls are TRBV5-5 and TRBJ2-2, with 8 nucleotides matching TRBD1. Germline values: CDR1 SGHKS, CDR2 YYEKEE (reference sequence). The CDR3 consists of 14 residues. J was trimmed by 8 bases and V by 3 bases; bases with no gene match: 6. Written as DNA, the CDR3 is TGTGCCAGCAGCTGGGGACAGGAGGAAGGGGAGCTGTTTTTT. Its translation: CASSWGQEEGELFF.

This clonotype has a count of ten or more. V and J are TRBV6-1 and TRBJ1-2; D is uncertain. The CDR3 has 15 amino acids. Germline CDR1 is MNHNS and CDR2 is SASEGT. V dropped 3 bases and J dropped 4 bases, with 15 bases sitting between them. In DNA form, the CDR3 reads TGTGCCAGCAGTGAGAGTATAGGGTACGTCTATGGCTACACCTTC. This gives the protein CASSESIGYVYGYTF.